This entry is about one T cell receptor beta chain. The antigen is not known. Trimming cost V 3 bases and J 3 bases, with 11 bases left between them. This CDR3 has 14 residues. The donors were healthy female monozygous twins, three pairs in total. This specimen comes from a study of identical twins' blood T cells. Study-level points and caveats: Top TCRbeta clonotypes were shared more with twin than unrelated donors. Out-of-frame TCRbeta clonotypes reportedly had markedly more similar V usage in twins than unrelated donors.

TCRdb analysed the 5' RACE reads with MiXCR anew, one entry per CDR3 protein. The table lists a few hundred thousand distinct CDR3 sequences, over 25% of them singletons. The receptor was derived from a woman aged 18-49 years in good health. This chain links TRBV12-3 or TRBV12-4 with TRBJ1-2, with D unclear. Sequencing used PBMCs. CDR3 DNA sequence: TGTGCCAGCAGTTTCGGCAGGACGGACTATGGCTACACCTTC. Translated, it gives CASSFGRTDYGYTF.